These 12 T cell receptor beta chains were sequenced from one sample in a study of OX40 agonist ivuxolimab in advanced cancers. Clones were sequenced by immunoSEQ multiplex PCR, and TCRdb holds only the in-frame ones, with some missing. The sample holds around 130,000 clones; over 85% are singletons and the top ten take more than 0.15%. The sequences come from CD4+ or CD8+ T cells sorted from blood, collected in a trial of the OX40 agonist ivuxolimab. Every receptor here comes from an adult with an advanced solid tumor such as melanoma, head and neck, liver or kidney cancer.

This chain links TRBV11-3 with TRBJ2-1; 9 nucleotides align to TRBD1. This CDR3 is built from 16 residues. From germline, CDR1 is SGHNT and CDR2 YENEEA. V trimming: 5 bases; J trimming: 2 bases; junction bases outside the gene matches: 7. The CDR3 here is CASSPSGTGTYNEQFF. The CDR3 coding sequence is TGTGCCAGCAGCCCGTCCGGGACAGGGACCTACAATGAGCAGTTCTTC. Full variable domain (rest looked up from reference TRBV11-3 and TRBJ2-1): EAGVVQSPRYKIIEKKQPVAFWCNPISGHNTLYWYLQNLGQGPELLIRYENEEAVDDSQLPKDRFSAERLKGVDSTLKIQPAELGDSAVYLCASSPSGTGTYNEQFFGPGTRLTVL.

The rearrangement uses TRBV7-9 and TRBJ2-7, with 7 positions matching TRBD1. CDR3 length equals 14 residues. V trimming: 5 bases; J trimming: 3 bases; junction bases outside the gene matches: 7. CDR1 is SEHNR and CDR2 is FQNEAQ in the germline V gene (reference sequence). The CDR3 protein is CASSPLTGYYEQYF. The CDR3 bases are TGTGCCAGCAGCCCGTTGACAGGGTACTACGAGCAGTACTTC.

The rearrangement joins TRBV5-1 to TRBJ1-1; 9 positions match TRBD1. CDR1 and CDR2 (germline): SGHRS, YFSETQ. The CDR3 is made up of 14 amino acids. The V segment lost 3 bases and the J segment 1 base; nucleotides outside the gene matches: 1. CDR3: CASSSGQGNTEAFF. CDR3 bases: TGCGCCAGCAGCTCGGGACAGGGGAACACTGAAGCTTTCTTT.

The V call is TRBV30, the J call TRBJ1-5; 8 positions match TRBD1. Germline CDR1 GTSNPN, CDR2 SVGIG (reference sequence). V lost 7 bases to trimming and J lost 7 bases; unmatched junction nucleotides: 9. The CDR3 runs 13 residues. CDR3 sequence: CAFSTGVKQPQHF. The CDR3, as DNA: TGTGCCTTCTCGACAGGGGTCAAACAGCCCCAGCATTTT.

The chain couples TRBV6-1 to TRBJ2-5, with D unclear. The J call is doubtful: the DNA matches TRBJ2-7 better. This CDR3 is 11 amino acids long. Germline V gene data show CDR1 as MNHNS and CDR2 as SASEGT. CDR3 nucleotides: TGTGCCAGCGGTGGGCAATACGAGCAGTACTTC. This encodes CASGGQYEQYF.

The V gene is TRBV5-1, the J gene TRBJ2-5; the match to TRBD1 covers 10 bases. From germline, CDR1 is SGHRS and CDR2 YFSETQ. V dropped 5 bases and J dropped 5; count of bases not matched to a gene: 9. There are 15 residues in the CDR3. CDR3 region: CASRFGQGVEETQYF. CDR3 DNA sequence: TGCGCCAGCAGATTCGGACAGGGGGTTGAGGAGACCCAGTACTTC.

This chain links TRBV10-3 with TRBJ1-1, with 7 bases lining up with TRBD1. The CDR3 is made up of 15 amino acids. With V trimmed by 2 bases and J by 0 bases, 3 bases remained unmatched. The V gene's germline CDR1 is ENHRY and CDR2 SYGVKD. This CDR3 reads CAISEGTVLNTEAFF. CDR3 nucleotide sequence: TGTGCCATCAGTGAGGGGACAGTCCTGAACACTGAAGCTTTCTTT.

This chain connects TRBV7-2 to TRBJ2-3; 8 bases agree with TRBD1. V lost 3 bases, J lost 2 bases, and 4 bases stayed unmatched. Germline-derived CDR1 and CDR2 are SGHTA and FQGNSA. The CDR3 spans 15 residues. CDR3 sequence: CASSFRTGYTDTQYF. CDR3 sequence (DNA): TGTGCCAGCAGCTTCCGGACAGGGTACACAGATACGCAGTATTTT.

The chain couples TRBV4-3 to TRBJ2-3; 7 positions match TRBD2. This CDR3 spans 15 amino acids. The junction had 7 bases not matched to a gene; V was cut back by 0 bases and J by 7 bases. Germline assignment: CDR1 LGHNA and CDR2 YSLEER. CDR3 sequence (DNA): TGCGCCAGCAGCCAAGAGGGGCGGGAGACCCATACGCAGTATTTT. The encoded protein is CASSQEGRETHTQYF.

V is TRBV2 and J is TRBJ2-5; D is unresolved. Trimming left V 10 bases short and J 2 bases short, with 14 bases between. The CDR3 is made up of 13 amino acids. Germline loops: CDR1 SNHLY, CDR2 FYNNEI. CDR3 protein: CATKARIQETQYF. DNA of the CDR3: TGTGCCACTAAGGCCCGGATTCAAGAGACCCAGTACTTC.

The CDR3 loop is CASSSGLAGGGETQYF. Here the CDR3 DNA reads TGCGCCAGCAGCTCGGGACTAGCGGGAGGCGGGGAGACCCAGTACTTC. The chain recombines TRBV5-1 with TRBJ2-5, with 15 bases matching TRBD2. V lost 3 bases and J lost 5; bases outside the gene matches: 5. The germline CDR1 and CDR2 sequences are SGHRS and YFSETQ. This CDR3 has 16 amino acids.

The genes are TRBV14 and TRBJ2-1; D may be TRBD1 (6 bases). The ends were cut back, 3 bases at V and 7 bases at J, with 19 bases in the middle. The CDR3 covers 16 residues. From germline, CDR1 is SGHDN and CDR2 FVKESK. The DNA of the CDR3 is TGTGCCAGCAGCCACCCTTACAGGGCCCCGTCTAATGAGCAGTTCTTC. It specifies CASSHPYRAPSNEQFF.